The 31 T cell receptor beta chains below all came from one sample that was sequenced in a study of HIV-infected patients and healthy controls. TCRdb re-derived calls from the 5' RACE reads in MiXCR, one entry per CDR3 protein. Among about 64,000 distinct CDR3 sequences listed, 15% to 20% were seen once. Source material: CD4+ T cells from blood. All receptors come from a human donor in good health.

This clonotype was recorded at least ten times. The CDR3 loop reads CSATRTSGSGAETQYF. The CDR3 region has the DNA TGCAGTGCCACGAGGACTAGCGGGAGCGGTGCGGAGACCCAGTACTTC. The chain joins TRBV20-1 to TRBJ2-5, with 13 bases identical to TRBD2. The V gene's germline CDR1 is DFQATT and CDR2 SNEGSKA (reference sequence). The V and J ends lost 6 bases and 5 bases, in that order; junction bases with no gene match: 12. The CDR3 length is 16 residues.

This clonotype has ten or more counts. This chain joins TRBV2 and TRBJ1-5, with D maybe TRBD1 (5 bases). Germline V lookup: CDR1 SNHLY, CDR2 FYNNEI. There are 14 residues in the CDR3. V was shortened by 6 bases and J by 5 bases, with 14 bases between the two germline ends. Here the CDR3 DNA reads TGTGCCAGCAGGGAACAGGCGGGCCATCAGCCCCAGCATTTT. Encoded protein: CASREQAGHQPQHF.

The DNA of the CDR3 is TGCAGTGCTGGACGGACTAGCGTTAGCACAGATACGCAGTATTTT. It specifies CSAGRTSVSTDTQYF. The chain employs TRBV20-1 and TRBJ2-3, with 9 bases fitting TRBD2. CDR1 and CDR2 (germline): DFQATT, SNEGSKA (reference sequence). The CDR3 spans 15 residues. The junction had 6 bases not matched to a gene; V was cut back by 5 bases and J by 0 bases.

CDR3 in DNA: TGTGCCAGCAGCGCCGGGTCTAGCGACAATGAGCAGTTCTTC. Its protein is CASSAGSSDNEQFF. This sequence joins TRBV9 and TRBJ2-1; D possibly corresponds to TRBD2 (6 bases). Germline V gene lookup returns CDR1 SGDLS and CDR2 YYNGEE. V gave up 3 bases and J gave up 5 bases, with 12 bases separating them. The CDR3 spans 14 residues.

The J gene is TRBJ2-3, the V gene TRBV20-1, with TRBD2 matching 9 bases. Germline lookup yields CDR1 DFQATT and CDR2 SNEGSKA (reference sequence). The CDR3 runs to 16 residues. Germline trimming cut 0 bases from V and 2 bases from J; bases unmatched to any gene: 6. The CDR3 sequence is CSARDWASGDTDTQYF. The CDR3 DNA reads TGCAGTGCTAGAGATTGGGCTAGCGGGGACACAGATACGCAGTATTTT.

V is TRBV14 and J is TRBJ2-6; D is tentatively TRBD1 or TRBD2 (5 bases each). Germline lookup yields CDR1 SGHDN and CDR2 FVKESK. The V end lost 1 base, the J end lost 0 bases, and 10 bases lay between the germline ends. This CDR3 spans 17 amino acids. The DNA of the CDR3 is TGTGCCAGCAGCCAAGCTTTGGGGGACTCTGGGGCCAACGTCCTGACTTTC. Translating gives CASSQALGDSGANVLTF.

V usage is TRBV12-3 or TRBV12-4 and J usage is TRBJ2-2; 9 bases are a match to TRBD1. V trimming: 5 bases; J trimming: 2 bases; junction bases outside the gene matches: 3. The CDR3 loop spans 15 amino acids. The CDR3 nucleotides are TGTGCCAGCAGTCCGGACAGGGGAAACACCGGGGAGCTGTTTTTT. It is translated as CASSPDRGNTGELFF.

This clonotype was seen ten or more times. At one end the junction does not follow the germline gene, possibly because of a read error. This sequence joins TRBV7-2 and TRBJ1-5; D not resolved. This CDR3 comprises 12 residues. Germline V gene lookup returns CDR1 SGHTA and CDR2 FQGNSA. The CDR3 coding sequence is TGTGCCAGCAGCTTAGAAGGGATCATCAGGTATTTT. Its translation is CASSLEGIIRYF.

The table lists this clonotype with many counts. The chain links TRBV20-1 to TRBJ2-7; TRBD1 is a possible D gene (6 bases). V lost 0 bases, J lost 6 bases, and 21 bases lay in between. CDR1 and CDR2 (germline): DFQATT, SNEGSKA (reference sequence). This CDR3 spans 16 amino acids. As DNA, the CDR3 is TGCAGTGCTAGAGATTTCAGGGCACAGGGATCGAGCGAGCAGTACTTC. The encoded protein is CSARDFRAQGSSEQYF.

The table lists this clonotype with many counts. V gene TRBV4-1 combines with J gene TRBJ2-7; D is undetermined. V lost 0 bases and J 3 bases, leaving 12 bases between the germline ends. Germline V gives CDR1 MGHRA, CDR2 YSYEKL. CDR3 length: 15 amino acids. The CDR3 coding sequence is TGCGCCAGCAGCCAAGATATAGGTTCCTTCTACGAGCAGTACTTC. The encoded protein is CASSQDIGSFYEQYF.

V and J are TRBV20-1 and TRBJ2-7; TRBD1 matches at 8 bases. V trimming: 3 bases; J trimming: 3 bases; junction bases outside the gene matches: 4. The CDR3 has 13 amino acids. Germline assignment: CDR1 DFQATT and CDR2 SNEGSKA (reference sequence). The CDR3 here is CSASRTGFYEQYF. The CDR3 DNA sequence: TGCAGTGCTAGCAGGACAGGGTTCTACGAGCAGTACTTC.

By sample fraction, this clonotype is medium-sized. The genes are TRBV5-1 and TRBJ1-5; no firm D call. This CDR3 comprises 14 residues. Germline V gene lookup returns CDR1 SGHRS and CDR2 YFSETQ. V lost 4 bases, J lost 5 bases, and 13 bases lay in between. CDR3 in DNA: TGCGCCAGCAGCACGGGAGAGGACTATCAGCCCCAGCATTTT. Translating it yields CASSTGEDYQPQHF.

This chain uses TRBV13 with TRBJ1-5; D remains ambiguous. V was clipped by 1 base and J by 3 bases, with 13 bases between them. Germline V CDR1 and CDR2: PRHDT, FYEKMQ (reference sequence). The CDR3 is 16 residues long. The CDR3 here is CASSLETPRHNQPQHF. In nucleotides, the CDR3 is TGTGCCAGCAGCTTAGAAACCCCCCGGCACAATCAGCCCCAGCATTTT.

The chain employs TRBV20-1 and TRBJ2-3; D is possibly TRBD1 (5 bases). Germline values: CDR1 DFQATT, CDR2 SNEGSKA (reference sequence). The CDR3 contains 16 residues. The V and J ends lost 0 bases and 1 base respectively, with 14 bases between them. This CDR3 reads CSARDQRTQGTDTQYF. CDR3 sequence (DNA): TGCAGTGCTAGAGATCAAAGGACACAAGGCACAGATACGCAGTATTTT.

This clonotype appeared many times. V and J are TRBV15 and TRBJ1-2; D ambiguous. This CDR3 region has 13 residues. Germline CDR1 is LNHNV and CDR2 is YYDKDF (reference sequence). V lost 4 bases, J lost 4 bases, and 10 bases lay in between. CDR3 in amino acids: CATSNREVYGYTF. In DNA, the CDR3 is TGTGCCACCAGCAACCGGGAGGTCTATGGCTACACCTTC.

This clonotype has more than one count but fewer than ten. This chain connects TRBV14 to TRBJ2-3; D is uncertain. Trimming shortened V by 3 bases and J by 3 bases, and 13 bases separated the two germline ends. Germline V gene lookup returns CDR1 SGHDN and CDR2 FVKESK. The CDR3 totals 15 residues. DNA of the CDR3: TGTGCCAGCAGCCAGACGGACCCATCTACAGATACGCAGTATTTT. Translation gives CASSQTDPSTDTQYF.

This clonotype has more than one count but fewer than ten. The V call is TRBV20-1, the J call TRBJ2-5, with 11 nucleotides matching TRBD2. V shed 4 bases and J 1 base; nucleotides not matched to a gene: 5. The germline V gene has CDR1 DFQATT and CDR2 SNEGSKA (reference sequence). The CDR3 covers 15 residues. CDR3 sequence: CSAKPTSGAQETQYF. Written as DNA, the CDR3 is TGCAGTGCTAAGCCGACTAGCGGGGCCCAAGAGACCCAGTACTTC.

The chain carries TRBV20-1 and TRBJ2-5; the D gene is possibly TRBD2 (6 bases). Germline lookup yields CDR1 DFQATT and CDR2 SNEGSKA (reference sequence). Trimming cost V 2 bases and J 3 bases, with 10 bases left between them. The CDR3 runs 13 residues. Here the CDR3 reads CSARWDWEETQYF. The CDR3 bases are TGCAGTGCTAGATGGGACTGGGAAGAGACCCAGTACTTC.

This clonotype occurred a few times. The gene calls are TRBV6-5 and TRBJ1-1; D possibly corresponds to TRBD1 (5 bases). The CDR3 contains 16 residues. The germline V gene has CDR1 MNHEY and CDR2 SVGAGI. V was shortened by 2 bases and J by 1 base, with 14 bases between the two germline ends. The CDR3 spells CASSYLTHGQNTEAFF. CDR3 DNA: TGTGCCAGCAGTTACCTCACCCACGGACAGAACACTGAAGCTTTCTTT.

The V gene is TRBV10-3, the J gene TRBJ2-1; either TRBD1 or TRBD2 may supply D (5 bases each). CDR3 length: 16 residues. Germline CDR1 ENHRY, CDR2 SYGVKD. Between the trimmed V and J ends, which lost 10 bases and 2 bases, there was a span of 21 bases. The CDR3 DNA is TGTGCCAGCGCCACAACCCGGGACGGGACCTACAATGAGCAGTTCTTC. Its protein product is CASATTRDGTYNEQFF.

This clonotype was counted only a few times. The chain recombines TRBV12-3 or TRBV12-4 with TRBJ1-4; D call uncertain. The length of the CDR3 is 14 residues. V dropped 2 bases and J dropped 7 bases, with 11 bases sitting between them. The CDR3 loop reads CASSLRSRTEKLFF. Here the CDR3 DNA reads TGTGCCAGCAGTTTACGGAGCCGTACTGAAAAACTGTTTTTT.

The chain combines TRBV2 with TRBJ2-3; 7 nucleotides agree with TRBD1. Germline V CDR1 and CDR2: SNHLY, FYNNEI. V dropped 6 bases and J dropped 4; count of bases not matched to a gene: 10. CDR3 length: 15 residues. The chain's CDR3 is CASSQMTGSPDTQYF. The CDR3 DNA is TGTGCCAGCAGCCAGATGACAGGGAGTCCAGATACGCAGTATTTT. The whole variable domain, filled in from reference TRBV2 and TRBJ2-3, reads EPEVTQTPSHQVTQMGQEVILRCVPISNHLYFYWYRQILGQKVEFLVSFYNNEISEKSEIFDDQFSVERPDGSNFTLKIRSTKLEDSAMYFCASSQMTGSPDTQYFGPGTRLTVL.

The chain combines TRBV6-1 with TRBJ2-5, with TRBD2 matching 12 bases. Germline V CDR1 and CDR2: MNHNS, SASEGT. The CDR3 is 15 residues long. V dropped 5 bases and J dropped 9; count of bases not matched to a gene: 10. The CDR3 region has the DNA TGTGCCAGCAGTCACCTACTAGCGGGAGGTGGGGCCCAGTACTTC. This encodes CASSHLLAGGGAQYF.

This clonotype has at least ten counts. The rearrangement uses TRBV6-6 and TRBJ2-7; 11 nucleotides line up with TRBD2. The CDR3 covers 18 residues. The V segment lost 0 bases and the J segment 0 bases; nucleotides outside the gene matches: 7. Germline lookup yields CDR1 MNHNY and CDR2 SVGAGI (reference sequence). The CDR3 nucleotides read TGTGCCAGCAGTTACTCAGGGACTAGCGGAGGGGGCTCCTACGAGCAGTACTTC. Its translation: CASSYSGTSGGGSYEQYF.

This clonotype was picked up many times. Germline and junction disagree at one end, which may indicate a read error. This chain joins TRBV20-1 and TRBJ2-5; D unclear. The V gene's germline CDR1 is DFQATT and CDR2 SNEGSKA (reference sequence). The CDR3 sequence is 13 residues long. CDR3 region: CSARRNYQETQYF. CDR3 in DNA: TGCAGTGCTAGAAGGAACTACCAGGAGACCCAGTACTTC.

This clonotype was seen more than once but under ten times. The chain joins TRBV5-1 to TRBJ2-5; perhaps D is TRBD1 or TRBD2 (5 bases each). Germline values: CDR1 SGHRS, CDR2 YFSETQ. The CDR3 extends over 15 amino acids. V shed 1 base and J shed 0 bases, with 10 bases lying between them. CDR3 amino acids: CASSLFGTHQETQYF. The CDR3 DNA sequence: TGCGCCAGCAGCTTGTTCGGGACCCACCAAGAGACCCAGTACTTC.

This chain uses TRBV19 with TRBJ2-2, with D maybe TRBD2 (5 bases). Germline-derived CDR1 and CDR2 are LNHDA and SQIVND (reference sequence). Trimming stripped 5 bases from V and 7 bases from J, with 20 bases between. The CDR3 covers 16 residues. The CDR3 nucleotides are TGTGCCAGTAGTTCCCCCAGAGAGGGCCGTGGCGGGGAGCTGTTTTTT. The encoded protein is CASSSPREGRGGELFF.

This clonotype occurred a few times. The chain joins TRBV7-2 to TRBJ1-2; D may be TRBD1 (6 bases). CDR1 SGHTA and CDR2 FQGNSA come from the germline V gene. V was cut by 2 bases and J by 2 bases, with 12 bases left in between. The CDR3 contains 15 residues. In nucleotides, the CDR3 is TGTGCCAGCAGCTTAAGAGTCCAGGGGAACTATGGCTACACCTTC. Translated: CASSLRVQGNYGYTF.

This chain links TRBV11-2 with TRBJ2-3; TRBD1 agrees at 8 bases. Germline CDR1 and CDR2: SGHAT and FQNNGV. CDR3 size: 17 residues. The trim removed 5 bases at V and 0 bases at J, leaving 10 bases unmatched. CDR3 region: CASSHIPTGGSTDTQYF. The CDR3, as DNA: TGTGCCAGCAGCCACATACCTACAGGGGGTAGCACAGATACGCAGTATTTT.

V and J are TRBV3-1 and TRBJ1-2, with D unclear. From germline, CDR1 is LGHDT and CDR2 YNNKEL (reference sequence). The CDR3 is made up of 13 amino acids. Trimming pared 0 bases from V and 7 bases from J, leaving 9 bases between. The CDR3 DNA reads TGTGCCAGCAGCCAAGATCGATTGGCTGGCTACACCTTC. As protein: CASSQDRLAGYTF.

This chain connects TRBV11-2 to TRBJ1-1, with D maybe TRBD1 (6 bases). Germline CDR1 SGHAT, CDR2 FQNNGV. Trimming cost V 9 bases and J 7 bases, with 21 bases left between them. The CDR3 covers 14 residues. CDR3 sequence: CASRKNRDRGEAFF. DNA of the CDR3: TGTGCCAGTCGCAAGAACAGGGATAGGGGTGAAGCTTTCTTT. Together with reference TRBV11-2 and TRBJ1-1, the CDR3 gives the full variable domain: EAGVAQSPRYKIIEKRQSVAFWCNPISGHATLYWYQQILGQGPKLLIQFQNNGVVDDSQLPKDRFSAERLKGVDSTLKIQPAKLEDSAVYLCASRKNRDRGEAFFGQGTRLTVV.